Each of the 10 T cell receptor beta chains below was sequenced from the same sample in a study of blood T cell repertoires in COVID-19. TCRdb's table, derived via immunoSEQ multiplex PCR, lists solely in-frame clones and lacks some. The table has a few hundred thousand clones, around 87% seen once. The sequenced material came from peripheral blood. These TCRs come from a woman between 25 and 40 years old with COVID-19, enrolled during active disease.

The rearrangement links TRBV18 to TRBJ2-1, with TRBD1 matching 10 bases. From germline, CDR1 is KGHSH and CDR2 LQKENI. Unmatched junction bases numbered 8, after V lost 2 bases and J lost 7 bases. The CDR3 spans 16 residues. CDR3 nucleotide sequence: TGTGCCAGCTCACCAAGGCGGACAGGGGGGAGTAATGAGCAGTTCTTC. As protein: CASSPRRTGGSNEQFF.

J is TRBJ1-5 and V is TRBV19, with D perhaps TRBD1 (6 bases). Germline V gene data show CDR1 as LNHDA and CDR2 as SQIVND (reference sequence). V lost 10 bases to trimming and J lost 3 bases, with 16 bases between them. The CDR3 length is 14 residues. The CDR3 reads CATKDRTINQPQHF. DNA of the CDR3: TGTGCCACCAAGGACAGAACGATCAATCAGCCCCAGCATTTT.

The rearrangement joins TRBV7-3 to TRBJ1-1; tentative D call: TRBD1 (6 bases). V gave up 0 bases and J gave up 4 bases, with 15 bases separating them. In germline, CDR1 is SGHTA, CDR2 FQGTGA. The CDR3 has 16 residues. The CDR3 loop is CASSLTPIQGGTEAFF. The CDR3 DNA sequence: TGTGCCAGCAGCTTAACCCCGATACAGGGTGGCACTGAAGCTTTCTTT.

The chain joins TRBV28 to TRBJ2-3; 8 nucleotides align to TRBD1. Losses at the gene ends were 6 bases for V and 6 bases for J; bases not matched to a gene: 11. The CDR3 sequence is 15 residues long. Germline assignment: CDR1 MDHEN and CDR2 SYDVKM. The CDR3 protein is CASRTGTGRTDTQYF. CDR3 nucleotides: TGTGCCAGCAGGACCGGGACAGGACGAACGGATACGCAGTATTTT.

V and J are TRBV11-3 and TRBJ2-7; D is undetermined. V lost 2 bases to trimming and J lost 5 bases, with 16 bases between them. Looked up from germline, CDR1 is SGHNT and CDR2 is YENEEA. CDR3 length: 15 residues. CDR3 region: CASSLSPSYMDEQYF. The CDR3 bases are TGTGCCAGCAGCTTATCTCCCTCGTACATGGACGAGCAGTACTTC.

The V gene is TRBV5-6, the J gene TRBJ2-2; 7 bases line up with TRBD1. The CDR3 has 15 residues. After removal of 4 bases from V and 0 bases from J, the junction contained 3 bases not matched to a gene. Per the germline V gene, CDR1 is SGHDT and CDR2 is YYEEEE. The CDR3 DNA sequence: TGTGCCAGCAGCGCCGGGACAGCGAACACCGGGGAGCTGTTTTTT. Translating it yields CASSAGTANTGELFF.

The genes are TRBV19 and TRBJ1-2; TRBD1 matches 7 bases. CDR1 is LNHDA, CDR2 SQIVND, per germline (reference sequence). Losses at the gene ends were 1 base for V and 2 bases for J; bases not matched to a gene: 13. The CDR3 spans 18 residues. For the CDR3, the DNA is TGTGCCAGTAGTATAGCACCCCTGCGACAGGGCTTGAACTATGGCTACACCTTC. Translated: CASSIAPLRQGLNYGYTF. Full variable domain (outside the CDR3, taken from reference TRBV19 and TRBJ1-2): DGGITQSPKYLFRKEGQNVTLSCEQNLNHDAMYWYRQDPGQGLRLIYYSQIVNDFQKGDIAEGYSVSREKKESFPLTVTSAQKNPTAFYLCASSIAPLRQGLNYGYTFGSGTRLTVV.

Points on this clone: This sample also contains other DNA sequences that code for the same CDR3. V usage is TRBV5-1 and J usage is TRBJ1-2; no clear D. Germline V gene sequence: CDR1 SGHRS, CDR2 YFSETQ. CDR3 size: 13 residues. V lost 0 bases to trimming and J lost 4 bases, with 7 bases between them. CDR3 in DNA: TGCGCCAGCAGCTTGGGCACTAGCTATGGCTACACCTTC. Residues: CASSLGTSYGYTF. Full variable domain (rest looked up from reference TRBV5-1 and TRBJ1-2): KAGVTQTPRYLIKTRGQQVTLSCSPISGHRSVSWYQQTPGQGLQFLFEYFSETQRNKGNFPGRFSGRQFSNSRSEMNVSTLELGDSALYLCASSLGTSYGYTFGSGTRLTVV.

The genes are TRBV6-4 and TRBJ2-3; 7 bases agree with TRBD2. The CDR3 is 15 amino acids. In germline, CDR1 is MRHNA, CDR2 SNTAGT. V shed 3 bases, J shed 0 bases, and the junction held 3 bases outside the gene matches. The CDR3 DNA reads TGTGCCAGCAGTGAGGGACTAAGTAGCACAGATACGCAGTATTTT. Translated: CASSEGLSSTDTQYF.

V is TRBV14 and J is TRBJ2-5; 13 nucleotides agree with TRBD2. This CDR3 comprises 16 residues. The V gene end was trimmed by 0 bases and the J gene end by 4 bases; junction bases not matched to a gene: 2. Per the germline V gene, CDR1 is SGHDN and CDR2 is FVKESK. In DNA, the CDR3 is TGTGCCAGCAGCCAAGACGGACTAGCGGGAGCAGAGACCCAGTACTTC. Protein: CASSQDGLAGAETQYF.